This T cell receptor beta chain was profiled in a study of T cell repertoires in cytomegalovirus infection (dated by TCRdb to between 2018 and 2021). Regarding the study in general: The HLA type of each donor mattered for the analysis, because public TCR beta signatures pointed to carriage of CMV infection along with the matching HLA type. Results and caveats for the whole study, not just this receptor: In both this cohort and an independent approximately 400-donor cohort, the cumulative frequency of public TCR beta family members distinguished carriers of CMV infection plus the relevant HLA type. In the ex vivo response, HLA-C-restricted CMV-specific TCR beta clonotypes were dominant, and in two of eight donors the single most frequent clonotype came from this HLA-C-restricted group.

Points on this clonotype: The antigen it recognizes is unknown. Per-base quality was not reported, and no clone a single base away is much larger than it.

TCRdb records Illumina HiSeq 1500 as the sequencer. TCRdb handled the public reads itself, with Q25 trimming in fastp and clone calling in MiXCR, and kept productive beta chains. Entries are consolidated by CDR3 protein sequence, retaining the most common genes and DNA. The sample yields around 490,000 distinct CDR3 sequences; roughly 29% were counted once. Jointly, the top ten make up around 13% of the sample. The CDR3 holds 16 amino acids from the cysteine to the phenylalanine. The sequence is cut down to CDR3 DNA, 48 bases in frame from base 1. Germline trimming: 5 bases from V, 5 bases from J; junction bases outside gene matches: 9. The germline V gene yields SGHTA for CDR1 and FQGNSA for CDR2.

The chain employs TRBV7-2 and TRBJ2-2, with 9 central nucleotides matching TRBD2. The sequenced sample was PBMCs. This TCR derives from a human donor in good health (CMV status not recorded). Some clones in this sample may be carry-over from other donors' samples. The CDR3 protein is CASSKGGSGRTGELFF. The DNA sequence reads TGTGCCAGCAGCAAAGGGGGTAGCGGGAGAACCGGGGAGCTGTTTTTT.